Below, 8 T cell receptor beta chains from the same sample are listed, as sequenced in a study of T-cell reconstitution after alpha-beta-depleted transplantation in children. The TCRbeta library was prepared with unique molecular identifiers. TCRdb independently ran MiXCR on the PCR reads; one entry per CDR3 protein. The data contain about 240,000 distinct CDR3 sequences, roughly 23% of them seen just once; the ten biggest clones take up about 2.8%. The source material was PBMCs, sampled before TCRalphabeta/CD19-depleted stem cell transplant. These receptors came from a girl aged 2 to 9 with Fanconi anemia, due to receive a stem cell transplant.

In DNA form, the CDR3 reads TGTGCCAGCAGTACATTAACCGATACGCAGTATTTT. Its translation: CASSTLTDTQYF. The J gene is TRBJ2-3, the V gene TRBV6-2 or TRBV6-3; D gene ambiguous. From germline, CDR1 is MNHEY and CDR2 SVGEGT. V lost 5 bases, J lost 6 bases, and 9 bases lay in between. The CDR3 is made up of 12 amino acids.

Ten or more counts support this clonotype. The chain joins TRBV29-1 to TRBJ2-4; D uncertain. In germline, CDR1 is SQVTM, CDR2 ANQGSEA. The CDR3 has 11 residues. V was pared by 5 bases and J by 7 bases, with 9 bases between. The CDR3 region is CSVSVINIQYF. In DNA, the CDR3 is TGCAGCGTTTCCGTGATCAACATTCAGTACTTC.

In its sample, this clonotype was seen many times. The genes are TRBV12-3 or TRBV12-4 and TRBJ1-5, with a tentative D call TRBD1 (5 bases). There are 14 residues in the CDR3. Trimming shortened V by 3 bases and J by 4 bases, and 10 bases separated the two germline ends. The CDR3, as DNA: TGTGCCAGCAGTTTCTCGGGGGGTAATCAGCCCCAGCATTTT. Protein sequence: CASSFSGGNQPQHF.

This clonotype occurred a few times. The gene calls are TRBV27 and TRBJ2-7, with TRBD1 matching over 9 bases. This CDR3 region has 15 residues. Germline assignment: CDR1 MNHEY and CDR2 SMNVEV (reference sequence). J lost 0 bases, V lost 3 bases, and 3 bases had no gene match. CDR3 sequence reads: CASSLGTGSSYEQYF. As DNA, the CDR3 is TGTGCCAGCAGTTTGGGGACAGGGAGCTCCTACGAGCAGTACTTC.

The table lists this clonotype with many counts. V and J are TRBV7-2 and TRBJ2-3; no reliable D call. Germline loops: CDR1 SGHTA, CDR2 FQGNSA. Trimming removed 5 bases at V and 0 bases at J, with 12 bases between. The CDR3 covers 15 residues. CDR3 sequence: CASSARSVSTDTQYF. DNA of the CDR3: TGTGCCAGCAGCGCACGCTCAGTCAGCACAGATACGCAGTATTTT. The variable domain in full, with the rest retrieved from reference TRBV7-2 and TRBJ2-3, is GAGVSQSPSNKVTEKGKDVELRCDPISGHTALYWYRQSLGQGLEFLIYFQGNSAPDKSGLPSDRFSAERTGGSVSTLTIQRTQQEDSAVYLCASSARSVSTDTQYFGPGTRLTVL.

This clonotype showed up just a few times. The chain has TRBV5-1 and TRBJ1-4; 8 bases are a match to TRBD1. Trimming took 4 bases from V and 4 from J; bases not matched to a gene: 3. This CDR3 has 14 residues. Germline CDR1 is SGHRS and CDR2 is YFSETQ. CDR3 sequence (DNA): TGCGCCAGCAGCCGGACAGGGAGTAATGAAAAACTGTTTTTT. Translating it yields CASSRTGSNEKLFF.

The rearrangement links TRBV7-2 to TRBJ2-7; perhaps TRBD1 as D (5 bases). CDR1 is SGHTA, CDR2 FQGNSA, per germline. V lost 1 base, J lost 7 bases, and 8 bases lay in between. The CDR3 is 12 amino acids. CDR3 nucleotide sequence: TGTGCCAGCAGCTTAGAAAGGGGTGAGCAGTACTTC. It translates to CASSLERGEQYF.

This chain joins TRBV7-3 and TRBJ2-3; D ambiguous. The CDR3 covers 13 residues. Germline-derived CDR1 and CDR2 are SGHTA and FQGTGA. Trimming stripped 0 bases from V and 4 bases from J, with 5 bases between. The CDR3 DNA is TGTGCCAGCAGCTTAACAGGGCCAGATACGCAGTATTTT. Its translation: CASSLTGPDTQYF. The full variable domain, in which reference TRBV7-3 and TRBJ2-3 provide the parts outside the CDR3, is GAGVSQTPSNKVTEKGKYVELRCDPISGHTALYWYRQSLGQGPEFLIYFQGTGAADDSGLPNDRFFAVRPEGSVSTLKIQRTERGDSAVYLCASSLTGPDTQYFGPGTRLTVL.